Shown below are 20 T cell receptor beta chains from a single sample sequenced in a study of CD8 T cells in Susac syndrome. The authors reverse transcribed roughly 0.5 to 1 ug RNA with random hexamers. One entry per CDR3 protein, called by TCRdb with MiXCR from the immunoSEQ multiplex PCR reads. Among 170,000 or so distinct CDR3 sequences listed, roughly 95% were seen once. Sequencing was performed on CD8+ T cells from PBMCs. Every receptor here comes from a human donor with multiple sclerosis.

This sequence joins TRBV28 and TRBJ2-7, with D possibly matching TRBD2 (6 bases). V lost 0 bases to trimming and J lost 5 bases, with 14 bases between them. Germline V gene data show CDR1 as MDHEN and CDR2 as SYDVKM. This CDR3 is built from 15 residues. CDR3 bases: TGTGCCAGCAGTTTATGGGGAGGCGGGCTTCACGAGCAGTACTTC. This codes for CASSLWGGGLHEQYF.

The chain uses TRBV29-1 and TRBJ2-7; weak D call: TRBD1 (5 bases). CDR3 size: 14 residues. With 4 bases removed from V and 4 bases from J, the gap between germline ends came to 17 bases. The germline CDR1 and CDR2 sequences are SQVTM and ANQGSEA. The CDR3 loop is CSVGLGQGVYEQYF. The CDR3 DNA sequence: TGCAGCGTTGGTCTGGGTCAGGGTGTTTACGAGCAGTACTTC.

The chain uses TRBV12-3 or TRBV12-4 and TRBJ1-3, with D unclear. V was pared by 3 bases and J by 0 bases, with 9 bases between. This CDR3 is 15 amino acids long. CDR3 region: CASSFPAVSGNTIYF. The CDR3 bases are TGTGCCAGCAGTTTCCCAGCAGTCTCTGGAAACACCATATATTTT.

This chain's CDR3 is CSVQKGETQYF. CDR3 nucleotides: TGCAGCGTCCAAAAGGGTGAGACCCAGTACTTC. V is TRBV29-1 and J is TRBJ2-5; D call uncertain. Trimming took 6 bases from V and 5 from J, leaving 10 bases between them. This CDR3 is 11 amino acids long. Germline V CDR1 and CDR2: SQVTM, ANQGSEA.

The rearrangement joins TRBV20-1 to TRBJ2-3, with TRBD2 matching over 7 bases. J gave up 4 bases and V 2 bases, and 12 bases lay outside the gene matches. CDR3 length equals 16 residues. Germline lookup yields CDR1 DFQATT and CDR2 SNEGSKA (reference sequence). The CDR3 sequence: CSARNLKRDESDTQYF. The CDR3 coding sequence is TGCAGTGCTAGAAACCTTAAGCGGGACGAGTCAGATACGCAGTATTTT.

The chain employs TRBV4-1 and TRBJ1-2; D unclear. V was trimmed by 0 bases and J by 8 bases, leaving 13 bases between them. The V gene's germline CDR1 is MGHRA and CDR2 YSYEKL. This CDR3 contains 14 residues. The CDR3 coding sequence is TGCGCCAGCAGCCAAGATATACATCCTTTGGGCTACACCTTC. Protein: CASSQDIHPLGYTF.

This chain connects TRBV14 to TRBJ2-7; either TRBD1 or TRBD2 may fit D (5 bases each). Germline assignment: CDR1 SGHDN and CDR2 FVKESK. The CDR3 loop spans 16 amino acids. The V end was cut by 5 bases, the J end by 0 bases, with 17 bases between. The DNA for the CDR3 is TGTGCCAGCAGCACAATACGAGGGGCGGGCTCCTACGAGCAGTACTTC. Its translation: CASSTIRGAGSYEQYF.

The chain links TRBV3-1 to TRBJ2-2, with no clear D. CDR1 LGHDT and CDR2 YNNKEL come from the germline V gene (reference sequence). The CDR3 spans 14 residues. V dropped 0 bases and J dropped 3 bases, with 5 bases sitting between them. The chain's CDR3 is CASSQDFYTGELFF. CDR3 DNA: TGTGCCAGCAGCCAAGATTTTTACACCGGGGAGCTGTTTTTT.

The chain joins TRBV28 to TRBJ2-1; D is undetermined. The germline V and J ends were trimmed by 5 bases and 8 bases, with 22 bases remaining between them. The germline CDR1 and CDR2 sequences are MDHEN and SYDVKM. The CDR3 consists of 16 residues. The CDR3 region has the DNA TGTGCCAGCAGTCCTGGCGATTGGTCTGGATCGGATGAGCAGTTCTTC. As protein: CASSPGDWSGSDEQFF.

The chain employs TRBV20-1 and TRBJ2-5; 16 bases match TRBD2. The length of the CDR3 is 18 residues. Unmatched junction bases numbered 10, after V lost 5 bases and J lost 1 base. Germline V lookup: CDR1 DFQATT, CDR2 SNEGSKA (reference sequence). The CDR3 is CSAHLGLAGGNLQETQYF. The CDR3 DNA is TGCAGTGCTCACCTGGGACTAGCGGGGGGGAATCTCCAAGAGACCCAGTACTTC.

The V gene is TRBV4-1, the J gene TRBJ1-3; D unclear. Germline V gene data show CDR1 as MGHRA and CDR2 as YSYEKL. This CDR3 has 15 amino acids. V was pared by 1 base and J by 0 bases, with 7 bases between. The CDR3 DNA reads as TGCGCCAGCAGCCAAGCGGGGAACTCTGGAAACACCATATATTTT. This codes for CASSQAGNSGNTIYF.

The rearrangement links TRBV21-1 to TRBJ2-5. TRBV21-1 counts as a pseudogene. CDR3 length equals 13 residues. The chain's CDR3 is CASSKSDPKTQYF. CDR3 DNA: TGTGCCAGCAGCAAATCGGACCCGAAGACCCAGTACTTC.

The CDR3 spells CAWSGPGLAGGHTDTQYF. DNA of the CDR3: TGTGCCTGGAGTGGGCCGGGTCTAGCGGGAGGCCACACAGATACGCAGTATTTT. The chain employs TRBV30 and TRBJ2-3; 11 positions match TRBD2. CDR1 is GTSNPN, CDR2 SVGIG, per germline (reference sequence). J was trimmed by 2 bases and V by 1 base; bases with no gene match: 11. The CDR3 has 18 residues.

The chain carries TRBV4-1 and TRBJ2-3; 13 bases agree with TRBD2. Germline CDR1 and CDR2: MGHRA and YSYEKL. V lost 0 bases to trimming and J lost 3 bases; unmatched junction nucleotides: 6. This CDR3 region has 18 residues. The CDR3 DNA is TGCGCCAGCAGCCAAGAACAGGGGACTAGCGGGATTACAGATACGCAGTATTTT. It encodes CASSQEQGTSGITDTQYF.

The CDR3 sequence is CASSLEAWVAGESNEQFF. The CDR3 DNA sequence: TGTGCCAGCAGCTTGGAGGCGTGGGTAGCGGGAGAAAGTAATGAGCAGTTCTTC. The chain joins TRBV5-8 to TRBJ2-1; 9 bases are shared with TRBD2. From germline, CDR1 is SGHTS and CDR2 YDEGEE. The CDR3 runs 18 residues. The ends lost 0 bases at V and 7 bases at J; junction bases unmatched: 14.

The genes are TRBV13 and TRBJ1-1; D is perhaps TRBD1 (6 bases). CDR1 PRHDT and CDR2 FYEKMQ come from the germline V gene (reference sequence). V dropped 5 bases and J dropped 2 bases, with 12 bases sitting between them. CDR3 length: 14 amino acids. CDR3: CASSGQPLNTEAFF. DNA for the CDR3: TGTGCCAGCAGCGGACAGCCGCTAAACACTGAAGCTTTCTTT.

This sequence joins TRBV27 and TRBJ1-1, with a tentative D call TRBD1 (5 bases). The germline V gene encodes CDR1 MNHEY and CDR2 SMNVEV (reference sequence). V lost 5 bases to trimming and J lost 7 bases, with 14 bases between them. The CDR3 loop spans 13 amino acids. DNA for the CDR3: TGTGCCAGCAGTCCCGGCGCAGGGAGTGAAGCTTTCTTT. It codes for CASSPGAGSEAFF.

The CDR3 protein is CSVVVGNQETQYF. The CDR3 bases are TGCAGCGTTGTCGTGGGTAACCAAGAGACCCAGTACTTC. The genes are TRBV29-1 and TRBJ2-5; D is unresolved. V was cut by 4 bases and J by 0 bases, with 9 bases left in between. Germline V gene data show CDR1 as SQVTM and CDR2 as ANQGSEA. CDR3 length equals 13 residues.

The rearrangement joins TRBV12-3 or TRBV12-4 to TRBJ2-7, with D possibly matching TRBD1 (6 bases). This CDR3 is built from 14 residues. The V end lost 4 bases, the J end lost 2 bases, and 12 bases lay between the germline ends. The CDR3 is CASSSPDRAYEQYF. The CDR3 DNA sequence: TGTGCCAGCAGTTCGCCGGACAGAGCCTACGAGCAGTACTTC.

The chain recombines TRBV7-9 with TRBJ2-2; no clear D. From germline, CDR1 is SEHNR and CDR2 FQNEAQ (reference sequence). This CDR3 region has 13 residues. The V end lost 0 bases, the J end lost 3 bases, and 2 bases lay between the germline ends. CDR3 sequence (DNA): TGTGCCAGCAGCTTAGCCCACACCGGGGAGCTGTTTTTT. Protein sequence: CASSLAHTGELFF.